This T cell receptor beta chain was captured in a study of PD-L1 blockade in urothelial cancer. Some clones are missing from TCRdb's copy, which holds only in-frame ones; the method was immunoSEQ multiplex PCR. The sample lists under 95,000 clones, about 85% occurring once. The CDR3 is 17 amino acids. V was clipped by 2 bases and J by 2 bases; unmatched bases: 9. Germline loops: CDR1 SEHNR, CDR2 FQNEAQ (reference sequence). In its sample, this clone ranks as medium-sized. Time point meaning: pretreatment peripheral blood. Sequences were derived from PBMCs, sampled around atezolizumab (anti-PD-L1) treatment. The receptor was derived from a man between 60 and 75 years old with urothelial cancer. The chain couples TRBV7-9 to TRBJ2-3; 8 nucleotides match TRBD1. The CDR3 region is CASSLKAGGLITDTQYF. As DNA, the CDR3 is TGTGCCAGCAGCTTAAAGGCAGGGGGCCTGATCACAGATACGCAGTATTTT.